The rows below give T cell receptor beta chains drawn from one sample of a study of control samples from healthy donors and cancer patients. Sequenced by immunoSEQ multiplex PCR; TCRdb stores in-frame clones only, minus some. This sample's table reports some 190,000 clones. Sequenced sample: blood. Every receptor here comes from a woman aged 30 to 39 in good health. Both conserved end residues are part of each CDR3. A D gene is named only where the DNA matches it firmly.

d_call | j_call | v_call | cdr3_length | cdr3_nt | cdr3_aa
TRBD2 | TRBJ2-2 | TRBV7-9 | 16 | TGTGCCAGCAGCCCCCGAGGGACTATGAACACCGGGGAGCTGTTTTTT | CASSPRGTMNTGELFF
- | TRBJ2-3 | TRBV9 | 16 | TGTGCCAGCAGCGTAGGGGCAGAAACTAGCACAGATACGCAGTATTTT | CASSVGAETSTDTQYF
- | TRBJ1-5 | TRBV19 | 16 | TGTGCCAGTAGTAGGCGAGACCTCCAGAGCAATCAGCCCCAGCATTTT | CASSRRDLQSNQPQHF
- | TRBJ1-5 | TRBV3-1/TRBV3-2 | 13 | TGTGCCAGCAGCCCAACACGGCAGGGGCCCCAGCATTTT | CASSPTRQGPQHF
- | TRBJ1-5 | TRBV6-5 | 16 | TGTGCCAGCAGTTTCTCATGGGGAGGCGGGAATCAGCCCCAGCATTTT | CASSFSWGGGNQPQHF
- | TRBJ1-4 | TRBV11-2 | 13 | TGTGCCAGCAGCTTAGGCTCCTATGAAAAACTGTTTTTT | CASSLGSYEKLFF
- | TRBJ2-7 | TRBV20-1 | 11 | TGCAGTGCTGAATACAGTTACGAGCAGTACTTC | CSAEYSYEQYF
- | TRBJ1-1 | TRBV9 | 13 | TGTGCCAGCAGCGGAGACAGCGGAGAGGAAGCTTTCTTT | CASSGDSGEEAFF
TRBD1 | TRBJ1-2 | TRBV7-2 | 16 | TGTGCCAGCAGCTTAGAGAGGGGGCTCGGACCCTATGGCTACACCTTC | CASSLERGLGPYGYTF
- | TRBJ1-3 | TRBV9 | 15 | TGTGCCAGCAGCGTAGCGCAGAGCTCTGGAAACACCATATATTTT | CASSVAQSSGNTIYF
TRBD2 | TRBJ2-2 | TRBV3-1/TRBV3-2 | 16 | TGTGCCAGCAGCCAACTAGCGGGGACAATCACCGGGGAGCTGTTTTTT | CASSQLAGTITGELFF
- | TRBJ2-3 | TRBV9 | 17 | TGTGCCAGCAGCGTAGTGGATTGGGCGGGAACCACAGATACGCAGTATTTT | CASSVVDWAGTTDTQYF
- | TRBJ2-4 | TRBV6-2/TRBV6-3 | 20 | TGTGCCAGCAGTTACTCAGGGAACAACCAATTCATACTAGCCAAAAACATTCAGTACTTC | CASSYSGNNQFILAKNIQYF
- | TRBJ1-1 | TRBV3-1/TRBV3-2 | 15 | TGTGCCAGCAGCCAAGAAAGAAGCGGGGATACTGAAGCTTTCTTT | CASSQERSGDTEAFF
- | TRBJ1-5 | TRBV19 | 15 | TGTGCCAGTGACTGGGGGAGTCGAAGCAATCAGCCCCAGCATTTT | CASDWGSRSNQPQHF
TRBD1 | TRBJ2-7 | TRBV9 | 15 | TGTGCCAGCAGCCTAAGTGGGCAGGGGGCCTACGAGCAGTACTTC | CASSLSGQGAYEQYF
- | TRBJ2-7 | TRBV5-6 | 14 | TGTGCCAGCAGCCGTAGGAGGGGCACCTACGAGCAGTACTTC | CASSRRRGTYEQYF
- | TRBJ1-2 | TRBV28 | 17 | TGTGCCAGCAGTTTCGTCCTTCGTGATGCGGGACCCTATGGCTACACCTTC | CASSFVLRDAGPYGYTF
- | TRBJ2-7 | TRBV9 | 12 | TGTGCCAGCAGCGTAACTTTTGGTGAGCAGTACTTC | CASSVTFGEQYF
TRBD1 | TRBJ1-2 | TRBV30 | 15 | TGTGCCTGGGGGGTCCCGGGGACAGGGGTTAAGGGCTACACCTTC | CAWGVPGTGVKGYTF
- | TRBJ1-1 | TRBV11-2 | 14 | TGTGCCAGCAGCTTAAAATCGGTAGGGACTGAAGCTTTCTTT | CASSLKSVGTEAFF
- | TRBJ1-1 | TRBV9 | 15 | TGTGCCAGCAGCGTAACGGGGGGGATAAACACTGAAGCTTTCTTT | CASSVTGGINTEAFF
TRBD1 | TRBJ1-6 | TRBV28 | 14 | TGTGCCAGCCTCCTCCGGGACAGAAATTCACCCCTCCACTTT | CASLLRDRNSPLHF
- | TRBJ1-1 | TRBV14 | 18 | TGTGCCAGCAGCCAAGAGCTAGCCCGGGGGTCCATGAACACTGAAGCTTTCTTT | CASSQELARGSMNTEAFF
TRBD1 | TRBJ1-2 | TRBV4-1 | 15 | TGCGCCAGCAGCCAACCATTGGACAGGGTGGATGGCTACACCTTC | CASSQPLDRVDGYTF
TRBD1 | TRBJ2-5 | TRBV28 | 13 | TGTGCCAGCCAGACAGGGACGCAAGAGACCCAGTACTTC | CASQTGTQETQYF
- | TRBJ2-7 | TRBV18 | 14 | TGTGCCAGCTCACCGAATACAAACTCTTACGAGCAGTACTTC | CASSPNTNSYEQYF
- | TRBJ2-7 | TRBV12-2 | 15 | TGTGCAAGTCGCCCCGGGCTCCTCAAGGGCAGCGAGCAGTACTTC | CASRPGLLKGSEQYF
- | TRBJ1-1 | TRBV28 | 14 | TGTGCCAGCAGTCCCACGAGGGTGAACACTGAAGCTTTCTTT | CASSPTRVNTEAFF
- | TRBJ2-3 | TRBV3-1/TRBV3-2 | 13 | TGTGCCAGCAGCCCCTCGGAGACAGATACGCAGTATTTT | CASSPSETDTQYF
- | TRBJ1-4 | TRBV7-8 | 15 | TGTGCCAGCAGCCGCCCAAGGGTCCTTAATGAAAAACTGTTTTTT | CASSRPRVLNEKLFF
TRBD1 | TRBJ2-7 | TRBV15 | 17 | TGTGCCACCAGCAGAGATCTGGCAGGGGGCCATGAATACGAGCAGTACTTC | CATSRDLAGGHEYEQYF
TRBD1 | TRBJ1-5 | TRBV5-6 | 17 | TGTGCCAGCAGCTTACACCCGGGACAGGGGGTTGATCAGCCCCAGCATTTT | CASSLHPGQGVDQPQHF
- | TRBJ1-2 | TRBV15 | 15 | TGTGCCACCAGCAGAGTTCCAGGGGTTACCTATGGCTACACCTTC | CATSRVPGVTYGYTF
TRBD1 | TRBJ2-2 | TRBV18 | 16 | TGTGCCAGCTCAGCCTCAGGGGGCCACAACACCGGGGAGCTGTTTTTT | CASSASGGHNTGELFF
TRBD2 | TRBJ2-2 | TRBV9 | 17 | TGTGCCAGCAGCCCTATGGGTAGCGGGGGTAACACCGGGGAGCTGTTTTTT | CASSPMGSGGNTGELFF
- | TRBJ1-2 | TRBV21-1 | 20 | TGTGCCAGCAGCTCTACTCGGGCGTTGAGTGCCGCGGGCCCGAACTATGGCTACACCTTC | CASSSTRALSAAGPNYGYTF
- | TRBJ1-5 | TRBV12-3/TRBV12-4 | 11 | TGTGCCAGCAGCGCGGGGCTCGGGGTCCATTTT | CASSAGLGVHF
TRBD2 | TRBJ2-1 | TRBV4-3 | 16 | TGCGCCAGCAGCCAAGATTCGCGGGGGGGCCCCGATGAGCAGTTCTTC | CASSQDSRGGPDEQFF
- | TRBJ1-2 | TRBV28 | 14 | TGTGCCAGCAGCTACGTGGGAGTTCAGAGGGGCTACACCTTC | CASSYVGVQRGYTF
- | TRBJ2-7 | TRBV4-3 | 16 | TGCGCCAGCAGCCAAGAGGCAGTTCAAACCGACTACGAGCAGTACTTC | CASSQEAVQTDYEQYF
TRBD1 | TRBJ1-4 | TRBV6-5 | 15 | TGTGCCAGCAGTTCCGGAGGGACAGGAAATGAAAAACTGTTTTTT | CASSSGGTGNEKLFF
TRBD1 | TRBJ2-7 | TRBV7-9 | 17 | TGTGCCAGCAGCTTATCTACCCGAGGGACAGGGGACTACGAGCAGTACTTC | CASSLSTRGTGDYEQYF
- | TRBJ1-4 | TRBV10-3 | 13 | TGTGCCATCAGTGTTTTGGAGAATGAAAAACTGTTTTTT | CAISVLENEKLFF
- | TRBJ1-2 | TRBV5-1 | 13 | TGCGCCAGCAGCTGGGACAAAAAGGCCACTCTGTCCTTC | CASSWDKKATLSF
- | TRBJ1-2 | TRBV9 | 11 | TGTGCCAGCGGGGGGAACGCTGGCTACACCTTC | CASGGNAGYTF
- | TRBJ2-2 | TRBV5-1 | 13 | TGCGCCAGCAGCCCTGAGGTGGCCGGGGAGCTGTTTTTT | CASSPEVAGELFF
- | TRBJ1-2 | TRBV4-1 | 15 | TGCGCCAGCAGACGAGGCGGGGGGGCCCGCTTCGGCTACACCTTC | CASRRGGGARFGYTF
- | TRBJ1-2 | TRBV27 | 16 | TGTGCCAGCAGAAGAGGTACGGGGGGCCGCCAGGATGGCTACACCTTC | CASRRGTGGRQDGYTF